Presented here are 15 T cell receptor beta chains from one specimen sequenced in a study of spatial heterogeneity in lung cancer. TCRdb passed the 5' RACE reads through MiXCR, listing each CDR3 protein once. The data hold 9,100 or so distinct CDR3 sequences, with about 8.3% observed a single time. The sample's time point: sample taken at primary tumor resection. Without sorting, whole RNA was sequenced from tumor, nontumor lung or frozen PBMC. The specimen comprised PBMCs, sampled at surgery. Every receptor here comes from a female donor with early-stage non-small cell lung cancer.

V is TRBV4-3 and J is TRBJ2-3, with 7 bases matching TRBD1. Unmatched junction bases numbered 7, after V lost 1 base and J lost 6 bases. The CDR3 runs to 15 residues. Germline CDR1 LGHNA, CDR2 YSLEER. The CDR3 region has the DNA TGCGCCAGCAGCCAAGTCCTCGACAGGGCCGATACGCAGTATTTT. It codes for CASSQVLDRADTQYF.

This clonotype was recorded at least ten times. The rearrangement uses TRBV28 and TRBJ2-1; the match to TRBD2 covers 16 bases. Trimming took 4 bases from V and 6 from J; bases not matched to a gene: 6. This CDR3 is built from 17 residues. Germline V gives CDR1 MDHEN, CDR2 SYDVKM. The CDR3 reads CASSSYGTSGRVNEQFF. The CDR3 DNA follows: TGTGCCAGCAGTTCCTACGGGACTAGCGGGAGGGTCAATGAGCAGTTCTTC.

The table lists this clonotype with a few counts. The gene calls are TRBV30 and TRBJ2-3, with 10 bases fitting TRBD2. The V and J ends lost 2 bases and 0 bases, in that order; junction bases with no gene match: 11. This CDR3 is 18 amino acids long. Germline V gene data show CDR1 as GTSNPN and CDR2 as SVGIG (reference sequence). CDR3 nucleotides: TGTGCCTGGAGTAGACTAGCGGGCGAGTGGGTGAGCACAGATACGCAGTATTTT. As protein: CAWSRLAGEWVSTDTQYF.

This clonotype was detected ten times or more. This sequence joins TRBV27 and TRBJ1-5; D is uncertain. Looked up from germline, CDR1 is MNHEY and CDR2 is SMNVEV (reference sequence). The V end lost 6 bases, the J end lost 0 bases, and 15 bases lay between the germline ends. The CDR3 consists of 16 residues. CDR3 DNA: TGTGCCAGCAGCGCGGGCAGACCTTATAGCAATCAGCCCCAGCATTTT. Residues: CASSAGRPYSNQPQHF.

This clonotype was seen at least ten times. The rearrangement links TRBV7-2 to TRBJ1-4; D unclear. The CDR3 covers 14 residues. V was cut by 7 bases and J by 8 bases, with 17 bases left in between. Per germline, CDR1 SGHTA and CDR2 FQGNSA. This chain's CDR3 is CASTPSFGIEKLFF. The CDR3 DNA reads as TGTGCCAGCACCCCTTCTTTCGGGATCGAAAAACTGTTTTTT.

This clonotype has at least ten counts. The chain couples TRBV7-7 to TRBJ2-3; D not certain. V lost 5 bases to trimming and J lost 6 bases, with 12 bases between them. The CDR3 totals 13 residues. Germline CDR1 is SSHAT and CDR2 is FNYEAQ (reference sequence). CDR3 in DNA: TGTGCCAGCAGCCTGGTCCTAATGGATACGCAGTATTTT. Translated: CASSLVLMDTQYF.

This clonotype occurred a few times. V is TRBV24-1 and J is TRBJ2-1; TRBD2 matches at 9 bases. This CDR3 is 15 amino acids long. From germline, CDR1 is KGHDR and CDR2 SFDVKD. Unmatched junction bases numbered 8, after V lost 5 bases and J lost 7 bases. CDR3 in amino acids: CATSGSGSLVNEQFF. The CDR3, as DNA: TGTGCCACCAGTGGTAGCGGGAGTCTGGTGAATGAGCAGTTCTTC.

This clonotype has a count of ten or more. The rearrangement links TRBV11-2 to TRBJ2-1, with 9 bases matching TRBD2. The CDR3 sequence is 13 residues long. The germline V gene encodes CDR1 SGHAT and CDR2 FQNNGV. V lost 7 bases to trimming and J lost 10 bases; unmatched junction nucleotides: 8. Here the CDR3 reads CASKLAGPTEQFF. The CDR3 DNA reads TGTGCCAGCAAACTAGCGGGTCCGACCGAGCAGTTCTTC.

This clonotype qualifies as medium-sized. The chain combines TRBV5-1 with TRBJ1-2; possibly TRBD1 for D (6 bases). V shed 0 bases and J shed 4 bases, with 10 bases lying between them. The CDR3 has 14 amino acids. Germline CDR1 is SGHRS and CDR2 is YFSETQ. DNA of the CDR3: TGCGCCAGCAGCTTGGATGGACAGCTCTATGGCTACACCTTC. Translation gives CASSLDGQLYGYTF. Together with reference TRBV5-1 and TRBJ1-2, the CDR3 gives the full variable domain: KAGVTQTPRYLIKTRGQQVTLSCSPISGHRSVSWYQQTPGQGLQFLFEYFSETQRNKGNFPGRFSGRQFSNSRSEMNVSTLELGDSALYLCASSLDGQLYGYTFGSGTRLTVV.

Judged by abundance, this clonotype is medium-sized. DNA for the CDR3: TGTGCCAGCAGTGCCGGGACAGCCTACGAGCAGTACTTC. Translating it yields CASSAGTAYEQYF. This rearrangement joins TRBV27 to TRBJ2-7; 7 positions match TRBD1. CDR1 is MNHEY and CDR2 is SMNVEV in the germline V gene (reference sequence). The CDR3 spans 13 residues. With V trimmed by 5 bases and J by 2 bases, 3 bases remained unmatched.

This clonotype was picked up many times. The chain uses TRBV5-1 and TRBJ2-1; 13 nucleotides agree with TRBD2. CDR1 SGHRS and CDR2 YFSETQ come from the germline V gene. V gave up 0 bases and J gave up 0 bases; unmatched junction bases: 12. The CDR3 length is 21 residues. The CDR3 region has the DNA TGCGCCAGCAGCTTGGGAAGGTCCGGGACTAGCGGGGAGGGCTCCTACAATGAGCAGTTCTTC. Protein sequence: CASSLGRSGTSGEGSYNEQFF.

The rearrangement uses TRBV7-3 and TRBJ1-1; TRBD1 might be the D (5 bases). From germline, CDR1 is SGHTA and CDR2 FQGTGA. The CDR3 extends over 16 amino acids. V dropped 5 bases and J dropped 0 bases, with 16 bases sitting between them. The CDR3 DNA is TGTGCCAGCAGCCCTGGGAGGGGCGGAATGAACACTGAAGCTTTCTTT. It is translated as CASSPGRGGMNTEAFF. Based on the CDR3 plus reference TRBV7-3 and TRBJ1-1, the full variable domain is GAGVSQTPSNKVTEKGKYVELRCDPISGHTALYWYRQSLGQGPEFLIYFQGTGAADDSGLPNDRFFAVRPEGSVSTLKIQRTERGDSAVYLCASSPGRGGMNTEAFFGQGTRLTVV.

This clonotype was picked up many times. The chain uses TRBV4-2 and TRBJ2-3; the match to TRBD2 covers 12 bases. The germline CDR1 and CDR2 sequences are LGHNA and YNFKEQ. V trimming: 2 bases; J trimming: 2 bases; junction bases outside the gene matches: 8. The CDR3 runs to 18 residues. In nucleotides, the CDR3 is TGTGCCAGCAGCCAATACACCGGGACTAGCGGGCCCACAGATACGCAGTATTTT. Its protein product is CASSQYTGTSGPTDTQYF.

In its sample, this clonotype was seen a few times. This CDR3 is CATSDFTSPYGYTF. Written as DNA, the CDR3 is TGTGCCACCAGTGATTTCACCAGCCCCTATGGCTACACCTTC. This chain joins TRBV24-1 and TRBJ1-2; D unresolved. The CDR3 is made up of 14 amino acids. Trimming pared 1 base from V and 4 bases from J, leaving 9 bases between. Germline loops: CDR1 KGHDR, CDR2 SFDVKD.

By proportion, this clonotype is medium-sized. The rearrangement links TRBV20-1 to TRBJ2-3, with 7 positions matching TRBD2. The V gene's germline CDR1 is DFQATT and CDR2 SNEGSKA (reference sequence). The CDR3 spans 15 residues. CDR3 residues: CSVAALANHADTQYF. The CDR3 nucleotides read TGCAGCGTCGCCGCACTAGCGAATCACGCAGATACGCAGTATTTT.